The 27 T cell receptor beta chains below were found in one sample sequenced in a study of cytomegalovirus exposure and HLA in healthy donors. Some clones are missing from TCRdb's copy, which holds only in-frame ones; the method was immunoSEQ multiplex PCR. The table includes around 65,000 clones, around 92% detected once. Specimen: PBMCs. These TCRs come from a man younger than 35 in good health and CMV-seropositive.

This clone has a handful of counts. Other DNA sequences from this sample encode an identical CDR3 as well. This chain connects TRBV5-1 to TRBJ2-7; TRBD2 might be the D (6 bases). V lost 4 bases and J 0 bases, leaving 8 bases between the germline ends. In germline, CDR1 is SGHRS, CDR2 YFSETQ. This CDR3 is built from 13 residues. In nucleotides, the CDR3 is TGCGCCAGCAGCGGGGGGAGCTCCTACGAGCAGTACTTC. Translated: CASSGGSSYEQYF.

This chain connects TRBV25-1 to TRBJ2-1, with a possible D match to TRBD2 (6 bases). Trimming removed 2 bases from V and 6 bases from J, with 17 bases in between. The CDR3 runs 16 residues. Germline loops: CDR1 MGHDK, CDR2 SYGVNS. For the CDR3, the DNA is TGTGCCAGCAGTGAACCAGGGACTTATAGGGGCAATGAGCAGTTCTTC. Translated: CASSEPGTYRGNEQFF.

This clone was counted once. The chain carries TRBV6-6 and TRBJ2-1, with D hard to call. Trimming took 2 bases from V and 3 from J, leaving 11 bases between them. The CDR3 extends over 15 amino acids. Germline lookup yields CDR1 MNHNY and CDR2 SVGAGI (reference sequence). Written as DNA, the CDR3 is TGTGCCAGCAGTTACGCGGAGTCCAGCTACAATGAGCAGTTCTTC. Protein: CASSYAESSYNEQFF.

CDR3 loop: CAKNREGDGTDTQYF. CDR3 nucleotide sequence: TGTGCCAAAAACCGGGAGGGAGACGGCACAGATACGCAGTATTTT. The rearrangement uses TRBV2 and TRBJ2-3, with 8 nucleotides matching TRBD2. CDR3 size: 15 residues. The germline V gene encodes CDR1 SNHLY and CDR2 FYNNEI. J was trimmed by 1 base and V by 10 bases; bases with no gene match: 10. Combining the CDR3 with reference TRBV2 and TRBJ2-3 gives the whole variable domain EPEVTQTPSHQVTQMGQEVILRCVPISNHLYFYWYRQILGQKVEFLVSFYNNEISEKSEIFDDQFSVERPDGSNFTLKIRSTKLEDSAMYFCAKNREGDGTDTQYFGPGTRLTVL.

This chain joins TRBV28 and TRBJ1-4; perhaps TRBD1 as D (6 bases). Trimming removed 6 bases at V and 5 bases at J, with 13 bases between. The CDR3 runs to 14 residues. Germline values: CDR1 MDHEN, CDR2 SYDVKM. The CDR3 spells CASSPGGQNEKLFF. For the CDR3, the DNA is TGTGCCAGCAGCCCGGGGGGCCAAAATGAAAAACTGTTTTTT.

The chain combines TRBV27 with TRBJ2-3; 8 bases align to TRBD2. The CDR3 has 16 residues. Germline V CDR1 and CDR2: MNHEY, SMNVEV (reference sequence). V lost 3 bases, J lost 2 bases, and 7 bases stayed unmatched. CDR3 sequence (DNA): TGTGCCAGCAGTTTTGGTACTAGCGGAACCACAGATACGCAGTATTTT. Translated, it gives CASSFGTSGTTDTQYF.

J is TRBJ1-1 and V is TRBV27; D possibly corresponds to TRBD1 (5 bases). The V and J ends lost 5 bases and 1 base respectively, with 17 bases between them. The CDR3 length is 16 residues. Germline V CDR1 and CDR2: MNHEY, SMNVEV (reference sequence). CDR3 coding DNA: TGTGCCAGCAGTCCCCTGGGGGGAGGGGCGAACACTGAAGCTTTCTTT. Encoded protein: CASSPLGGGANTEAFF.

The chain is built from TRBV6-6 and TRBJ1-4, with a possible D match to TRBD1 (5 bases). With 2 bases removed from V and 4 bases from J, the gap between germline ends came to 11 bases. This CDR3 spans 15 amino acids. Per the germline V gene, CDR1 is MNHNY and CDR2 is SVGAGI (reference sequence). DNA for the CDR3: TGTGCCAGCAGTTACGCGGGGACTGGTAATGAAAAACTGTTTTTT. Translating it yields CASSYAGTGNEKLFF.

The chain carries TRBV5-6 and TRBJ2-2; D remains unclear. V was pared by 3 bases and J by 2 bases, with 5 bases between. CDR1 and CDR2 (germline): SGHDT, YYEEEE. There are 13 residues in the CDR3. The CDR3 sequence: CASSSLNTGELFF. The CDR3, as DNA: TGTGCCAGCAGCTCTCTAAACACCGGGGAGCTGTTTTTT.

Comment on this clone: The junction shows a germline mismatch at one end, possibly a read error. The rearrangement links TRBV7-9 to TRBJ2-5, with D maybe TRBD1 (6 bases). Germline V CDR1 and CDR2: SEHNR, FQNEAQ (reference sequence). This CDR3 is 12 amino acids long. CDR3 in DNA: TGTGCCAGCAGCCCGGACCTACAGGGATGGAACTTC. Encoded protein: CASSPDLQGWNF. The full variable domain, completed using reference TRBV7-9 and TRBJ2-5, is DTGVSQNPRHKITKRGQNVTFRCDPISEHNRLYWYRQTLGQGPEFLTYFQNEAQLEKSRLLSDRFSAERPKGSFSTLEIQRTEQGDSAMYLCASSPDLQGWNFGPGTRLLVL.

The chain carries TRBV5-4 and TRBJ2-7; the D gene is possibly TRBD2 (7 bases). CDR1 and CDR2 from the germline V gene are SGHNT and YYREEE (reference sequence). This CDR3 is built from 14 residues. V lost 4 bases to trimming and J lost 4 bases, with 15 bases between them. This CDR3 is CASSPGRGEYEQYF. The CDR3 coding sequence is TGTGCCAGCAGCCCGGGGAGGGGGGAGTACGAGCAGTACTTC.

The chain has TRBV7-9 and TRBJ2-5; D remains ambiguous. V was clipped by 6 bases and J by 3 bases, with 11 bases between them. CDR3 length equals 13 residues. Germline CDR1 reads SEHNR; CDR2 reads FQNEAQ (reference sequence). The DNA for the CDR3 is TGTGCCAGCAGAAAACCCGGTAAAGAGACCCAGTACTTC. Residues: CASRKPGKETQYF.

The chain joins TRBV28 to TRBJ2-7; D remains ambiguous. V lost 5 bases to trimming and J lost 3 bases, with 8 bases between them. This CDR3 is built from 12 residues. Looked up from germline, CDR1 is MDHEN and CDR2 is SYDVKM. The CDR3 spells CASSTLYYEQYF. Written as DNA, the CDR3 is TGTGCCAGCAGTACCCTATACTACGAGCAGTACTTC.

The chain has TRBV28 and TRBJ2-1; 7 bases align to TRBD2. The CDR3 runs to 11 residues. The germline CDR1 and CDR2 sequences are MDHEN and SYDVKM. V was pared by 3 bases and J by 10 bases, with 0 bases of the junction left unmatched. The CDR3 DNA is TGTGCCAGCAGTTTCGGGGGGGAGCAGTTCTTC. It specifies CASSFGGEQFF.

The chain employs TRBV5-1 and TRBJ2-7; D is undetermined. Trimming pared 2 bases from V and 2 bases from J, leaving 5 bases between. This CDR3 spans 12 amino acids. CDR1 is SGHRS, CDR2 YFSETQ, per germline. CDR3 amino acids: CASSFNTYEQYF. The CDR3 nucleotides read TGCGCCAGCAGCTTTAACACCTACGAGCAGTACTTC.

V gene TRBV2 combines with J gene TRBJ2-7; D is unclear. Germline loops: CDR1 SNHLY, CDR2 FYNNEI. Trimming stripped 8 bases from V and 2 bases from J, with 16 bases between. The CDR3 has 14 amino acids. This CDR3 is CASAVARPPYEQYF. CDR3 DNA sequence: TGTGCCAGCGCCGTCGCCAGGCCCCCCTACGAGCAGTACTTC. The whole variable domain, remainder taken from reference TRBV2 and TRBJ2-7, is EPEVTQTPSHQVTQMGQEVILRCVPISNHLYFYWYRQILGQKVEFLVSFYNNEISEKSEIFDDQFSVERPDGSNFTLKIRSTKLEDSAMYFCASAVARPPYEQYFGPGTRLTVT.

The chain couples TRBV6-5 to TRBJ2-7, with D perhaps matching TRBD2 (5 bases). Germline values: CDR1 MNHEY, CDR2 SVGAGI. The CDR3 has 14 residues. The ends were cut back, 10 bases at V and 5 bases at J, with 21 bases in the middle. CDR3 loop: CATQLVPGVNEQYF. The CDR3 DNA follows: TGTGCCACCCAACTCGTCCCCGGGGTCAACGAGCAGTACTTC.

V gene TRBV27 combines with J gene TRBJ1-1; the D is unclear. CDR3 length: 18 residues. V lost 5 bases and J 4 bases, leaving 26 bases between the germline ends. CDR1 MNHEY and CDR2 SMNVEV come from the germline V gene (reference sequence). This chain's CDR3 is CASSPVPVAPGSVTEAFF. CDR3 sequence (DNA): TGTGCCAGCAGTCCAGTCCCTGTTGCCCCTGGCTCCGTCACTGAAGCTTTCTTT.

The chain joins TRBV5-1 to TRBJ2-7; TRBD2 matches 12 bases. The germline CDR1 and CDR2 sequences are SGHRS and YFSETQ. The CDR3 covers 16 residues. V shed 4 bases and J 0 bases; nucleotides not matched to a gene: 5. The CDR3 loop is CASSAGLAGPSYEQYF. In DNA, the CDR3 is TGCGCCAGCAGCGCCGGACTAGCGGGACCCTCCTACGAGCAGTACTTC.

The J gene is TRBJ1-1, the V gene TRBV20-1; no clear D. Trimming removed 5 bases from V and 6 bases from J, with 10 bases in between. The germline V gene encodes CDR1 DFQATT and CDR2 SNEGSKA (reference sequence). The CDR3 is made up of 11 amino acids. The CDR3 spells CSAPPRPEAFF. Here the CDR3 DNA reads TGCAGTGCTCCCCCCAGGCCTGAAGCTTTCTTT.

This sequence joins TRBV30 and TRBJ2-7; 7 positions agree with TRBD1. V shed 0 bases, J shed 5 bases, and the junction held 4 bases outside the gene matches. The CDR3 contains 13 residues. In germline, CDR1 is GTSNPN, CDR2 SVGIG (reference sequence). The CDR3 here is CAWSVTGVHEQYF. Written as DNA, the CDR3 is TGTGCCTGGAGTGTCACAGGGGTCCACGAGCAGTACTTC.

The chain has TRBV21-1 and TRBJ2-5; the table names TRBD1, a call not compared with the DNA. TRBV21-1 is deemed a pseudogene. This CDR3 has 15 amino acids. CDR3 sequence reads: CASNDIQGEKETQYF. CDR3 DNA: TGTGCCAGCAACGACATTCAGGGGGAGAAGGAGACCCAGTACTTC.

CDR3 in DNA: TGTGCCAGCAGCTTAAGGACAGGCGGAGCCGGGGAGCTGTTTTTT. Translating it yields CASSLRTGGAGELFF. The gene calls are TRBV11-1 and TRBJ2-2, with 7 nucleotides matching TRBD1. This CDR3 has 15 residues. CDR1 SGHAT and CDR2 FQDESV come from the germline V gene (reference sequence). The trim removed 2 bases at V and 6 bases at J, leaving 6 bases unmatched. The whole variable domain, remainder taken from reference TRBV11-1 and TRBJ2-2, is EAEVAQSPRYKITEKSQAVAFWCDPISGHATLYWYRQILGQGPELLVQFQDESVVDDSQLPKDRFSAERLKGVDSTLKIQPAELGDSAMYLCASSLRTGGAGELFFGEGSRLTVL.

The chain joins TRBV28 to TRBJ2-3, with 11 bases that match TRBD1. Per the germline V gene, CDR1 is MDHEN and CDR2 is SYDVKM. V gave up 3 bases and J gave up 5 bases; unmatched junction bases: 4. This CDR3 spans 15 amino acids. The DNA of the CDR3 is TGTGCCAGCAGTTTCCCCGGGACAGGGGGAGATACGCAGTATTTT. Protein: CASSFPGTGGDTQYF.

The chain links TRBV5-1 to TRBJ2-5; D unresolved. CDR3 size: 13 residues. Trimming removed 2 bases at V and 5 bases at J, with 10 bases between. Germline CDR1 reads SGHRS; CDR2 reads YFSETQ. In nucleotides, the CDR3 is TGCGCCAGCAGCTTATCTCTGCAGGAGACCCAGTACTTC. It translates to CASSLSLQETQYF.

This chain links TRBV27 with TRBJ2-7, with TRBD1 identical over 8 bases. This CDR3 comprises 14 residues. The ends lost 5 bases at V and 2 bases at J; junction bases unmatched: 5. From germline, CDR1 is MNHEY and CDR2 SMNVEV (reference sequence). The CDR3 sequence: CASSDGTGAYEQYF. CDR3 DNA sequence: TGTGCCAGCAGTGACGGGACAGGAGCCTACGAGCAGTACTTC.

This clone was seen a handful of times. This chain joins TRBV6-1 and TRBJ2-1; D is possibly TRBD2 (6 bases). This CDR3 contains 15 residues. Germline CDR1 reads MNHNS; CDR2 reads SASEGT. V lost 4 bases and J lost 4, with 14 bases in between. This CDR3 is CASSGAGTDYNEQFF. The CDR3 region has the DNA TGTGCCAGCAGTGGGGCAGGGACTGATTACAATGAGCAGTTCTTC.